The 21 T cell receptor beta chains presented below share a single source sample, sequenced in a study of PD-1 blockade in classical Hodgkin lymphoma. Every patient had relapsed following autologous stem cell transplantation, and cohorts differed in brentuximab vedotin exposure. Method: immunoSEQ multiplex PCR; TCRdb's copy keeps in-frame clones and lacks some. In the table there are 95,000 to 100,000 clones, about 89% of which are singletons. The sample here was peripheral blood mononuclear cells (PBMCs), taken before the second cycle of nivolumab. These receptor sequences come from a human donor with classical Hodgkin lymphoma.

The chain uses TRBV19 and TRBJ1-6; D unresolved. The CDR3 has 11 residues. Germline CDR1 and CDR2: LNHDA and SQIVND (reference sequence). CDR3 sequence: CEGSYNSPLHF. In DNA form, the CDR3 reads TGTGAGGGCTCCTATAATTCACCCCTCCACTTT.

This sequence joins TRBV5-1 and TRBJ2-7, with 9 bases aligning to TRBD1. Germline assignment: CDR1 SGHRS and CDR2 YFSETQ. The V and J ends lost 6 bases and 7 bases, in that order; junction bases with no gene match: 8. This CDR3 has 13 residues. The CDR3, as DNA: TGCGCCAGCACGGGACAGGGAACCGGGGAGCAGTACTTC. Residues: CASTGQGTGEQYF.

The CDR3 nucleotides are TGTGCCAGCAGCTTAAATGAAAAACTGTTTTTT. Amino acid sequence: CASSLNEKLFF. The rearrangement links TRBV11-2 to TRBJ1-4; no clear D. V lost 2 bases and J 5 bases, leaving 0 bases between the germline ends. CDR1 is SGHAT and CDR2 is FQNNGV in the germline V gene. There are 11 residues in the CDR3.

The chain uses TRBV7-7 and TRBJ2-2, with D maybe TRBD2 (6 bases). This CDR3 has 16 amino acids. Per the germline V gene, CDR1 is SSHAT and CDR2 is FNYEAQ (reference sequence). V lost 4 bases and J 0 bases, leaving 12 bases between the germline ends. The CDR3 DNA follows: TGTGCCAGCAGCTCGCTAACTAGCCCGAACACCGGGGAGCTGTTTTTT. Translation: CASSSLTSPNTGELFF.

The CDR3 loop is CAWSAWWERQETQYF. In nucleotides, the CDR3 is TGTGCCTGGAGTGCATGGTGGGAGCGGCAAGAGACCCAGTACTTC. V is TRBV30 and J is TRBJ2-5, with D tentatively TRBD2 (5 bases). This CDR3 region has 15 residues. Trimming pared 1 base from V and 2 bases from J, leaving 14 bases between. The V gene's germline CDR1 is GTSNPN and CDR2 SVGIG (reference sequence).

This clone showed up just once. The chain is built from TRBV6-5 and TRBJ2-7, with 10 bases matching TRBD1. J gave up 5 bases and V 4 bases, and 8 bases lay outside the gene matches. This CDR3 is built from 15 residues. Germline CDR1 is MNHEY and CDR2 is SVGAGI. In DNA, the CDR3 is TGTGCCAGCAGTTCCCGGGACAGGGGAACCCACGAGCAGTACTTC. This codes for CASSSRDRGTHEQYF.

This clone has more than one count but fewer than ten. The CDR3 region is CASSTNFGAGTNSPLHF. CDR3 in DNA: TGTGCCAGCAGCACAAACTTCGGGGCAGGAACCAATTCACCCCTCCACTTT. The chain employs TRBV7-8 and TRBJ1-6, with TRBD1 as a possible D gene (5 bases). From germline, CDR1 is SGHVS and CDR2 FQNEAQ. The V gene lost 5 bases and the J gene lost 7 bases, with 21 bases spanning the gap. The CDR3 length is 17 residues.

A few counts support this clone. This chain joins TRBV30 and TRBJ1-3; the D gene is possibly TRBD1 (5 bases). This CDR3 spans 15 amino acids. Germline lookup yields CDR1 GTSNPN and CDR2 SVGIG (reference sequence). Trimming pared 4 bases from V and 0 bases from J, leaving 13 bases between. CDR3 coding DNA: TGTGCCTGGATCCTCGGACACCTCTCTGGAAACACCATATATTTT. This codes for CAWILGHLSGNTIYF. Complete variable domain (other parts from reference TRBV30 and TRBJ1-3): SQTIHQWPATLVQPVGSPLSLECTVEGTSNPNLYWYRQAAGRGLQLLFYSVGIGQISSEVPQNLSASRPQDRQFILSSKKLLLSDSGFYLCAWILGHLSGNTIYFGEGSWLTVV.

V gene TRBV19 combines with J gene TRBJ2-4; tentatively, D is TRBD2 (6 bases). V lost 5 bases to trimming and J lost 1 base, with 15 bases between them. The germline V gene has CDR1 LNHDA and CDR2 SQIVND (reference sequence). CDR3 length equals 16 residues. Here the CDR3 reads CASSGAGAWAKNIQYF. The CDR3 DNA sequence: TGTGCCAGTAGTGGAGCGGGTGCGTGGGCCAAAAACATTCAGTACTTC. Full variable domain (remainder filled in from reference TRBV19 and TRBJ2-4): DGGITQSPKYLFRKEGQNVTLSCEQNLNHDAMYWYRQDPGQGLRLIYYSQIVNDFQKGDIAEGYSVSREKKESFPLTVTSAQKNPTAFYLCASSGAGAWAKNIQYFGAGTRLSVL.

The chain links TRBV30 to TRBJ1-4, with D unresolved. The CDR3 is 15 amino acids. V shed 0 bases and J shed 0 bases, with 8 bases lying between them. CDR1 and CDR2 from the germline V gene are GTSNPN and SVGIG (reference sequence). Here the CDR3 DNA reads TGTGCCTGGAGTGTAGGGTTGGCAACTAATGAAAAACTGTTTTTT. Residues: CAWSVGLATNEKLFF.

This chain links TRBV5-1 with TRBJ1-2; weak D call: TRBD1 (6 bases). Trimming cost V 3 bases and J 0 bases, with 15 bases left between them. CDR3 length: 16 residues. From germline, CDR1 is SGHRS and CDR2 YFSETQ. For the CDR3, the DNA is TGCGCCAGCAGCTCGCCAGACAGGACTCCTAACTATGGCTACACCTTC. Translating gives CASSSPDRTPNYGYTF. Variable domain in full (rest from reference TRBV5-1 and TRBJ1-2): KAGVTQTPRYLIKTRGQQVTLSCSPISGHRSVSWYQQTPGQGLQFLFEYFSETQRNKGNFPGRFSGRQFSNSRSEMNVSTLELGDSALYLCASSSPDRTPNYGYTFGSGTRLTVV.

The chain combines TRBV27 with TRBJ2-1; 7 bases fit TRBD1. CDR1 is MNHEY and CDR2 is SMNVEV in the germline V gene (reference sequence). V shed 2 bases and J 10 bases; nucleotides not matched to a gene: 11. The CDR3 spans 15 residues. CDR3 bases: TGTGCCAGCAGTTTAGATACAGGGGCCGTGTACGAGCAGTTCTTC. As protein: CASSLDTGAVYEQFF.

The genes are TRBV5-4 and TRBJ2-7; no definite D call. Germline loops: CDR1 SGHNT, CDR2 YYREEE (reference sequence). There are 15 residues in the CDR3. V was shortened by 1 base and J by 1 base, with 12 bases between the two germline ends. CDR3: CASSLFPQRSYEQYF. The CDR3 nucleotides are TGTGCCAGCAGCTTGTTCCCCCAGCGTTCCTACGAGCAGTACTTC.

This chain connects TRBV12-5 to TRBJ1-2, with 9 bases aligning to TRBD1. Germline V lookup: CDR1 LGHNT, CDR2 FRNRAP. CDR3 size: 15 residues. The V and J ends lost 2 bases and 4 bases, in that order; junction bases with no gene match: 5. The DNA of the CDR3 is TGTGCTAGTGGTTTGAACAACAGGGGGCTCTATGGCTACACCTTC. Translation: CASGLNNRGLYGYTF.

The chain has TRBV9 and TRBJ2-3; 10 bases match TRBD2. CDR1 and CDR2 from the germline V gene are SGDLS and YYNGEE. CDR3 size: 17 residues. V trimming: 0 bases; J trimming: 3 bases; junction bases outside the gene matches: 7. CDR3 in DNA: TGTGCCAGCAGCGTAGTCCCTTCAGCGGGGGGGACAGATACGCAGTATTTT. Its protein product is CASSVVPSAGGTDTQYF.

This chain uses TRBV11-2 with TRBJ2-5; tentatively, D is TRBD2 (5 bases). CDR1 and CDR2 from the germline V gene are SGHAT and FQNNGV. The CDR3 totals 17 residues. Trimming shortened V by 2 bases and J by 1 base, and 17 bases separated the two germline ends. The CDR3 protein is CASSLSIASLVQETQYF. DNA for the CDR3: TGTGCCAGCAGCTTAAGTATTGCTAGCTTGGTCCAAGAGACCCAGTACTTC.

V gene TRBV7-3 combines with J gene TRBJ2-3, with 7 bases aligning to TRBD2. The V and J ends lost 5 bases and 0 bases, in that order; junction bases with no gene match: 5. The CDR3 contains 15 residues. Germline CDR1 is SGHTA and CDR2 is FQGTGA. The DNA of the CDR3 is TGTGCCAGCAGCCGGGGAGGGCTTAGCACAGATACGCAGTATTTT. It translates to CASSRGGLSTDTQYF.

The gene calls are TRBV28 and TRBJ2-2, with 9 bases that match TRBD1. The CDR3 loop spans 16 amino acids. J was trimmed by 0 bases and V by 6 bases; bases with no gene match: 5. CDR1 and CDR2 (germline): MDHEN, SYDVKM. The CDR3 is CASSDRQGANTGELFF. CDR3 nucleotide sequence: TGTGCCAGCAGCGACCGACAGGGGGCGAACACCGGGGAGCTGTTTTTT.

A single count supports this clone. The genes are TRBV18 and TRBJ2-5; TRBD1 might be the D (6 bases). The germline gives CDR1 KGHSH, CDR2 LQKENI. Trimming shortened V by 2 bases and J by 4 bases, and 11 bases separated the two germline ends. The CDR3 totals 14 residues. The CDR3 sequence: CASSPLGAGETQYF. DNA for the CDR3: TGTGCCAGCTCACCATTGGGGGCTGGAGAGACCCAGTACTTC.

V gene TRBV2 combines with J gene TRBJ1-1; D remains ambiguous. V shed 4 bases and J shed 1 base, with 7 bases lying between them. The germline gives CDR1 SNHLY, CDR2 FYNNEI. This CDR3 spans 13 amino acids. This CDR3 is CASSVQTNTEAFF. The CDR3, as DNA: TGTGCCAGCAGTGTTCAGACGAACACTGAAGCTTTCTTT.

The genes are TRBV6-5 and TRBJ2-2, with no clear D. This CDR3 region has 13 residues. V was clipped by 4 bases and J by 1 base, with 4 bases between them. The germline gives CDR1 MNHEY, CDR2 SVGAGI. CDR3 loop: CASSWGNTGELFF. As DNA, the CDR3 is TGTGCCAGCAGTTGGGGGAACACCGGGGAGCTGTTTTTT.